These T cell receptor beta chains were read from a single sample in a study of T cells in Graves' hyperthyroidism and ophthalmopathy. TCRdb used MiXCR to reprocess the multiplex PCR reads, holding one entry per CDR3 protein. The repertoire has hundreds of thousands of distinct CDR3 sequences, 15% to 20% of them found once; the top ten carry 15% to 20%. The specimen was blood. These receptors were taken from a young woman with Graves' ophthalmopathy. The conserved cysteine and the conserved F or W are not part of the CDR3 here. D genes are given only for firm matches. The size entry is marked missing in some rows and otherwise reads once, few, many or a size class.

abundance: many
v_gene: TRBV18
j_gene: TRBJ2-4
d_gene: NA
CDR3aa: ASSPPRGRPQEDIQY

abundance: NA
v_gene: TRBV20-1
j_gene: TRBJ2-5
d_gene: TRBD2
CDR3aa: SAPSGSETQY

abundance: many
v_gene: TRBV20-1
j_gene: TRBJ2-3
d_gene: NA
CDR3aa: SAREAGSIDTQY

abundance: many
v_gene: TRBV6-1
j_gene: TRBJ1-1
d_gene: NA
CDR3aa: ASRPPGVGEAF

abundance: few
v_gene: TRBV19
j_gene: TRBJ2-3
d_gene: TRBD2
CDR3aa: ASSGTSGSWDTQY

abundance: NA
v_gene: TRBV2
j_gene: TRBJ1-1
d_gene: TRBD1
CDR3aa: ASGIQGEGTEAF

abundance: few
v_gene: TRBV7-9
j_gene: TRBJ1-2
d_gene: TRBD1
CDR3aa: ASSRQGGNGYT

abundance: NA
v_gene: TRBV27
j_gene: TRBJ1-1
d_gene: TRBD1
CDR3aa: ASGLTGTNEAF

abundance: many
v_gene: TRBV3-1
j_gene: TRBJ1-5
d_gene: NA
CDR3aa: ASSHTKAGQPQH

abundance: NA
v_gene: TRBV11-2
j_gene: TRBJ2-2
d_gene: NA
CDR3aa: ASSLYPGEATGELF

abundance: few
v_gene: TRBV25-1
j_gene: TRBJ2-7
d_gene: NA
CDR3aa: ASSEDGAIYEQY

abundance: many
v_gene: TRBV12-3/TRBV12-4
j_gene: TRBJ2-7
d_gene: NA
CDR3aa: ASSLEWDEQY

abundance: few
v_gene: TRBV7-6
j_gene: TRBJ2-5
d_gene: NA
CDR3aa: ASSLGAVETQY

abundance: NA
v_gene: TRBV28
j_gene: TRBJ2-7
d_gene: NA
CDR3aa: ASSLPPDSPTSYEQY

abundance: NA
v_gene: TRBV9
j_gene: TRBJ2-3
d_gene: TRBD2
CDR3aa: ASSLREGWGTDTQY

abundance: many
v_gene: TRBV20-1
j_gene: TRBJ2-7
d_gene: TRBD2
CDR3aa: SASTSGGLSYEQY

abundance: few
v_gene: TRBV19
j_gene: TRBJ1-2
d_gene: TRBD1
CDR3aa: ASSIQGAGYGYT

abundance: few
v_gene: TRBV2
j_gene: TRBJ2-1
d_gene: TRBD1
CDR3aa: ASSARQGSYNEQF

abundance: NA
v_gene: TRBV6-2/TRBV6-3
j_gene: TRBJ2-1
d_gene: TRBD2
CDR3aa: ASRRPGLANNEQF

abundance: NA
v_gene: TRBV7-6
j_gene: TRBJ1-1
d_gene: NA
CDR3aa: ASSLQQGLNTEAF

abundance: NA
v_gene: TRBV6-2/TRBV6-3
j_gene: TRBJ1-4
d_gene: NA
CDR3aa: ASSLVASGEKLF

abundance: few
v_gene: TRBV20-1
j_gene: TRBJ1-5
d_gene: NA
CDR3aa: SARDPGRGPVWSNQPQH

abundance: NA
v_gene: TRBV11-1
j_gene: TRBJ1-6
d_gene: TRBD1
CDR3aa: ASSYRTGWVNSPLH

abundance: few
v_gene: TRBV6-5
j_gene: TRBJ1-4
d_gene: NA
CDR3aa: ASSYSAADNEKLF

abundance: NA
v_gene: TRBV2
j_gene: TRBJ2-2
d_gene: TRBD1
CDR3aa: ASSERQGVGELF

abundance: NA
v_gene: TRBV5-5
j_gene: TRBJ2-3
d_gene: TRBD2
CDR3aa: ANKFSGGAIDTQY

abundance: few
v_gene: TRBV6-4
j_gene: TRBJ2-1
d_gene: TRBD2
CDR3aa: ASSDSGGNNNEQF

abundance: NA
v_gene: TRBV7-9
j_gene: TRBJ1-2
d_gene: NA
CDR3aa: ASSPSGRGAYGYT

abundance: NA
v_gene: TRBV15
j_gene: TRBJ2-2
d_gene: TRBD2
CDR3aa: ATRLAGGELF

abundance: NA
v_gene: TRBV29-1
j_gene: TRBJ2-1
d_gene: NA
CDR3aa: SVVAGRHPEQF

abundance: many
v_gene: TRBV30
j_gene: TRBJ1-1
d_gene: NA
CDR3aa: AWSVGQGFNTEAF

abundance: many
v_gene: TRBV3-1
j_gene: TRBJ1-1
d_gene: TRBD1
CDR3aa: ASSQGFGQGSGEAF

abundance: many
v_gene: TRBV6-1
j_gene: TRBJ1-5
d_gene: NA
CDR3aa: ASSDQDPSGGNQPQH

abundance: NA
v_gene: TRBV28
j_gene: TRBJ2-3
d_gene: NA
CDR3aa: ASSLGLRDTQY

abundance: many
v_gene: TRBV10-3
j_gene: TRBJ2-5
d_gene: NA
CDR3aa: AIRERIGETQY

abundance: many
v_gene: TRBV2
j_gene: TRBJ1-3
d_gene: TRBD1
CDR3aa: ASSEALKGASGNTIY

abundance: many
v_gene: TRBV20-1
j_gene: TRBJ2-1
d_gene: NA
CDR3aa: SARAGTGGGNEQF